This T cell receptor beta chain comes out of a study of CD8 T cells in Susac syndrome. The CDR3 consists of 16 residues. CDR1 and CDR2 from the germline V gene are SGHRS and YFSETQ. V was trimmed by 3 bases and J by 5 bases, leaving 17 bases between them. RNA amounts of roughly 0.5 to 1 ug underwent reverse transcription with random hexamers. TCRdb re-derived calls from the immunoSEQ multiplex PCR reads in MiXCR, one entry per CDR3 protein. Here the sample spans 120,000 or so distinct CDR3 sequences, around 94% being singletons. The sequenced sample consisted of CD4+ T cells from PBMCs. The sequence came from a human donor with multiple sclerosis. V usage is TRBV5-1 and J usage is TRBJ2-2; perhaps TRBD1 as D (6 bases). The CDR3 protein is CASSSSGDRSTGELFF. CDR3 nucleotide sequence: TGCGCCAGCAGCTCCTCAGGGGATCGGTCTACCGGGGAGCTGTTTTTT. The entire variable domain, with the rest obtained from reference TRBV5-1 and TRBJ2-2, is as follows: KAGVTQTPRYLIKTRGQQVTLSCSPISGHRSVSWYQQTPGQGLQFLFEYFSETQRNKGNFPGRFSGRQFSNSRSEMNVSTLELGDSALYLCASSSSGDRSTGELFFGEGSRLTVL.